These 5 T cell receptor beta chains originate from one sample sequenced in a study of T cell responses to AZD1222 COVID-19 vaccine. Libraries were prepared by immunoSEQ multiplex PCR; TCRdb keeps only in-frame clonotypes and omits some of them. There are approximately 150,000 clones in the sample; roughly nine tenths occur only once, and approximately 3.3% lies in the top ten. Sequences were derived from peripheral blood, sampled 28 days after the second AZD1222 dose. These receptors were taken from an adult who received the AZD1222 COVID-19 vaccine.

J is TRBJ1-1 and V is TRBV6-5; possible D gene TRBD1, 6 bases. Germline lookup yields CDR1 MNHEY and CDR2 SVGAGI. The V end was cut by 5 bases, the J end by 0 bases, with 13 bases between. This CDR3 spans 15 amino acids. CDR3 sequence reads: CASSPGTPMNTEAFF. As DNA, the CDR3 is TGTGCCAGCAGTCCCGGGACACCGATGAACACTGAAGCTTTCTTT.

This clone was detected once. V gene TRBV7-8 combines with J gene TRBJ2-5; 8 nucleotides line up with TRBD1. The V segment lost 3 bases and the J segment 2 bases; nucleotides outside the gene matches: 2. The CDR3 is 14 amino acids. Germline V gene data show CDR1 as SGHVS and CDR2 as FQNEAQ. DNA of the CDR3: TGTGCCAGCAGCTTTGGACAGGGTCAAGAGACCCAGTACTTC. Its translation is CASSFGQGQETQYF.

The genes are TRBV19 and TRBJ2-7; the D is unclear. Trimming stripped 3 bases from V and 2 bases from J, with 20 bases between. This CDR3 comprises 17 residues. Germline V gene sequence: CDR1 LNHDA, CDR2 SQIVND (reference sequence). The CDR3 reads CASSIGPHRNRPYEQYF. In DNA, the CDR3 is TGTGCCAGTAGTATTGGCCCCCACAGAAACCGACCCTACGAGCAGTACTTC.

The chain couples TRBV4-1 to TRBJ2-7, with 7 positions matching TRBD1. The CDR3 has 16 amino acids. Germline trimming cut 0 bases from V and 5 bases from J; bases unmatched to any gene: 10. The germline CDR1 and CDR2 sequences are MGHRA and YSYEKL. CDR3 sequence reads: CASSQEEGAGVNEQYF. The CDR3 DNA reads TGCGCCAGCAGCCAAGAAGAGGGGGCAGGGGTAAACGAGCAGTACTTC.

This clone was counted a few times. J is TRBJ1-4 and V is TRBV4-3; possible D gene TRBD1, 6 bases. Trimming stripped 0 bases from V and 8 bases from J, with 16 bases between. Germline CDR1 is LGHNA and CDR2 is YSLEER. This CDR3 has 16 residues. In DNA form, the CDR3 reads TGCGCCAGCAGCCAAGATTCTTACGGGGGGCGGGAAAAACTGTTTTTT. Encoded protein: CASSQDSYGGREKLFF.